This TCR beta chain was captured in a study of identical twins. Germline lookup yields CDR1 SGHDN and CDR2 FVKESK. CDR3 length equals 13 residues. V shed 2 bases and J shed 5 bases, with 9 bases lying between them. This clonotype was counted at least ten times. A universal primer site came from template switching; cDNA carried unique molecular identifiers. TCRdb re-called the 5' RACE reads through MiXCR, storing one row per CDR3 protein. The sample has nearly 650,000 distinct CDR3 sequences; roughly 6.6% are singletons. The sample also formed part of further work on yellow fever vaccine responses in identical twins. That work contributes: Twins showed a vaccine T cell response that reportedly seemed partly convergent, partly personalized.

The clonotype was recovered from a woman aged 18-29 years in good health. The rearrangement joins TRBV14 to TRBJ1-1; maybe TRBD1 (5 bases). The source material was PBMCs. This CDR3 is CASSQQGRTEAFF. CDR3 coding DNA: TGTGCCAGCAGCCAACAGGGTCGGACTGAAGCTTTCTTT.